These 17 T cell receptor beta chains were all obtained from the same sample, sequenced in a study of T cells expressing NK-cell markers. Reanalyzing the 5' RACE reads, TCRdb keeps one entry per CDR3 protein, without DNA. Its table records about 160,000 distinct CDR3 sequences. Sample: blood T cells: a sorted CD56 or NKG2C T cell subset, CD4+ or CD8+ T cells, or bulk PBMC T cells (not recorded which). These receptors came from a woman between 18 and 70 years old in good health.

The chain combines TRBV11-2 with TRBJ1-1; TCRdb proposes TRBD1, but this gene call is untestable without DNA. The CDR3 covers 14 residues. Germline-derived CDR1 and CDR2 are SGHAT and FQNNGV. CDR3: CASSKTPSGTEAFF.

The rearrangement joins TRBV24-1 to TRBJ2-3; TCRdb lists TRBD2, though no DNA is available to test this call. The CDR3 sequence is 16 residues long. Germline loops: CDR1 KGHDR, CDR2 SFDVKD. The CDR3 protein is CATSDLGLAGVDTQYF.

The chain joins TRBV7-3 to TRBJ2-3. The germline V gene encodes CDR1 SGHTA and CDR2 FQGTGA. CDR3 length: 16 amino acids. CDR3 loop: CASSPNGYSRTDTQYF.

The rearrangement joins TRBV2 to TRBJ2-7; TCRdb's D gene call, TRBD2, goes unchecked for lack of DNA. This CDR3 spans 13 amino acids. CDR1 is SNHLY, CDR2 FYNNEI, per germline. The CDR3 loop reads CASSYLVAGEQYF.

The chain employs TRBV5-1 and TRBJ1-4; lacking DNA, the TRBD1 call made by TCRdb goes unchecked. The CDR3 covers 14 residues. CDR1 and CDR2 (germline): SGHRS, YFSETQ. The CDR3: CASSSGQIGEKLFF.

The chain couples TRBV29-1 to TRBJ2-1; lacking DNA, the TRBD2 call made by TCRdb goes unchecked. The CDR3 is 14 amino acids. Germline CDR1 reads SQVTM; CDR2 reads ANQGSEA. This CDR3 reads CSVEPSGSYNEQFF.

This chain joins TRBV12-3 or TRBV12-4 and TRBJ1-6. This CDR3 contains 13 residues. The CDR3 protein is CASSSTANSPLHF.

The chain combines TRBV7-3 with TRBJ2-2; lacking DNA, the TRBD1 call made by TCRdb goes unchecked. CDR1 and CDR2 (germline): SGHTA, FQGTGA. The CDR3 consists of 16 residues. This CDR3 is CASSLEGTDHTGELFF. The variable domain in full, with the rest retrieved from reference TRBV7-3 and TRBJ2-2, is GAGVSQTPSNKVTEKGKYVELRCDPISGHTALYWYRQSLGQGPEFLIYFQGTGAADDSGLPNDRFFAVRPEGSVSTLKIQRTERGDSAVYLCASSLEGTDHTGELFFGEGSRLTVL.

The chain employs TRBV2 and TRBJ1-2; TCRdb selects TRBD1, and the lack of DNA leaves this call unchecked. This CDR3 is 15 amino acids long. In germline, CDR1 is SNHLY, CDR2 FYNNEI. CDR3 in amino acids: CASRTGQAPSYGYTF.

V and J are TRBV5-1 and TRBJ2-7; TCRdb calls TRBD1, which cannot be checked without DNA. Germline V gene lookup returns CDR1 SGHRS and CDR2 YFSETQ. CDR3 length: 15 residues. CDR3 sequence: CASNTNPGQGQEQYF.

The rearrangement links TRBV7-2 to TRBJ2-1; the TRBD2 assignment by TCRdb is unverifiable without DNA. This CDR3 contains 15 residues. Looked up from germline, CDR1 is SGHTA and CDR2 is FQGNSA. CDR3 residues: CASRPGLAGEFEQFF.

The CDR3: CASRSGQGGEPQHF. The rearrangement joins TRBV28 to TRBJ1-5; the D call of TRBD1 rests on TCRdb alone, since no DNA is present to check it. The germline gives CDR1 MDHEN, CDR2 SYDVKM. CDR3 size: 14 residues. Full variable domain (rest looked up from reference TRBV28 and TRBJ1-5): DVKVTQSSRYLVKRTGEKVFLECVQDMDHENMFWYRQDPGLGLRLIYFSYDVKMKEKGDIPEGYSVSREKKERFSLILESASTNQTSMYLCASRSGQGGEPQHFGDGTRLSIL.

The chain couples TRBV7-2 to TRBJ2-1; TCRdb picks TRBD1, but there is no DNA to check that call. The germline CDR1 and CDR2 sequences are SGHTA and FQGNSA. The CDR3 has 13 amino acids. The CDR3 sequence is CASQRGGEDEQFF. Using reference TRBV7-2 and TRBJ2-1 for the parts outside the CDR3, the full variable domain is GAGVSQSPSNKVTEKGKDVELRCDPISGHTALYWYRQSLGQGLEFLIYFQGNSAPDKSGLPSDRFSAERTGGSVSTLTIQRTQQEDSAVYLCASQRGGEDEQFFGPGTRLTVL.

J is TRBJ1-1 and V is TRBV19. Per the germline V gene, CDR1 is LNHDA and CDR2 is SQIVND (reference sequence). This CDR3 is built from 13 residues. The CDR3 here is CASSSSVNTEAFF. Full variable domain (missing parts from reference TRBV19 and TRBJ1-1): DGGITQSPKYLFRKEGQNVTLSCEQNLNHDAMYWYRQDPGQGLRLIYYSQIVNDFQKGDIAEGYSVSREKKESFPLTVTSAQKNPTAFYLCASSSSVNTEAFFGQGTRLTVV.

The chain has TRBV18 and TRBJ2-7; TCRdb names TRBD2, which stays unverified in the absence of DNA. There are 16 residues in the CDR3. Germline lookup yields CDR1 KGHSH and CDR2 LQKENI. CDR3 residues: CASSPDIGGRVYEQYF.

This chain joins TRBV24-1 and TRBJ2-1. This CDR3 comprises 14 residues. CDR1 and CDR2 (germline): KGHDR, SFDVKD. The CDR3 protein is CATSDSVRDNEQFF.

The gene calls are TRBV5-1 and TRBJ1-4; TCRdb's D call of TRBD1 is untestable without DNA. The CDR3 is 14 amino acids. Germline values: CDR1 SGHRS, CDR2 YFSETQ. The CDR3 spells CASSPRPSNEKLFF.